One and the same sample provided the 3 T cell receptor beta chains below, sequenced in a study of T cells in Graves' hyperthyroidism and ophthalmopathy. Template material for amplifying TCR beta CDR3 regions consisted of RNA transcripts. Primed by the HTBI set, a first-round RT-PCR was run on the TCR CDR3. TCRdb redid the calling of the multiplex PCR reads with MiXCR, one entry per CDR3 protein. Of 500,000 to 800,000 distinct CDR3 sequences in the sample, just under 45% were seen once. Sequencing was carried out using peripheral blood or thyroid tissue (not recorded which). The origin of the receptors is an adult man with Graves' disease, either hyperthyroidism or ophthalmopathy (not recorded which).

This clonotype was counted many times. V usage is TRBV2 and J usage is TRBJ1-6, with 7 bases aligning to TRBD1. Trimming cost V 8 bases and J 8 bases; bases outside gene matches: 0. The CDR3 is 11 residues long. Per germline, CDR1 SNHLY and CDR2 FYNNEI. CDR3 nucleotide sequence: TGTGCCAGCGGGACAGATTCACCCCTCCACTTT. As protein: CASGTDSPLHF. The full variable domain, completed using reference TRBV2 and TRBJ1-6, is EPEVTQTPSHQVTQMGQEVILRCVPISNHLYFYWYRQILGQKVEFLVSFYNNEISEKSEIFDDQFSVERPDGSNFTLKIRSTKLEDSAMYFCASGTDSPLHFGNGTRLTVT.

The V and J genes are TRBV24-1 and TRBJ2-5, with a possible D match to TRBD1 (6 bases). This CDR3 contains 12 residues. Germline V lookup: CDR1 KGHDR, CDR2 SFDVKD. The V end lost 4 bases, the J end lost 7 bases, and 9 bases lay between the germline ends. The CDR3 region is CATSDLTGTQYF. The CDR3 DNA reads TGTGCCACCAGTGACCTGACAGGGACCCAGTACTTC.

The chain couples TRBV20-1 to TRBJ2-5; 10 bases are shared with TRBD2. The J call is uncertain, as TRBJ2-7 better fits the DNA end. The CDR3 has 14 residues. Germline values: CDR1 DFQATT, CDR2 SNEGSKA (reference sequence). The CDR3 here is CSATPSGSPYEQYF. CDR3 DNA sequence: TGCAGTGCCACCCCTAGCGGGAGCCCCTACGAGCAGTACTTC.